This T cell receptor beta chain was recovered during a study of T cell changes during pregnancy in multiple sclerosis (dated by TCRdb to between 2017 and 2020). For the wider study: The study looked at changes in the T cell repertoire across pregnancy in women with multiple sclerosis.

The library was prepared using the immunoSEQ multiplex PCR assay. TCRdb obtained this table from immuneACCESS and retained in-frame rearrangements with V and J assigned. These tables miss some clones; where compared with another copy, unresolved V genes account for less than half of the shortfall, and the remainder is unexplained. For this sample there are about 57,000 clones; approximately 90% appear just once. 0.15% to 0.25% of the sample comes from the top ten. CDR1 KGHSH and CDR2 LQKENI are derived from the germline V gene. Its CDR3 holds 14 amino acids, cysteine through phenylalanine. The sequence is cut down to CDR3 DNA, 42 bases in frame from base 1. Deletion took 3 bases off V and 8 bases off J, with a span of 13 bases between the germline ends. Comments on this clone: The antigen it recognizes is unknown. Nothing much larger sits one base from this clone, and base qualities are not available.

Recombination connected TRBV18 to TRBJ1-4, with TRBD1 perhaps the D gene, on 5 matching bases. This TCR derives from a female donor with multiple sclerosis, enrolled in a pregnancy study. The sequenced sample was CD4+ T cells from peripheral blood mononuclear cells, obtained in the second trimester of pregnancy. The DNA is TGTGCCAGCTCACCGAAAAAGGGGTACGAAAAACTGTTTTTT. The resulting protein is CASSPKKGYEKLFF.